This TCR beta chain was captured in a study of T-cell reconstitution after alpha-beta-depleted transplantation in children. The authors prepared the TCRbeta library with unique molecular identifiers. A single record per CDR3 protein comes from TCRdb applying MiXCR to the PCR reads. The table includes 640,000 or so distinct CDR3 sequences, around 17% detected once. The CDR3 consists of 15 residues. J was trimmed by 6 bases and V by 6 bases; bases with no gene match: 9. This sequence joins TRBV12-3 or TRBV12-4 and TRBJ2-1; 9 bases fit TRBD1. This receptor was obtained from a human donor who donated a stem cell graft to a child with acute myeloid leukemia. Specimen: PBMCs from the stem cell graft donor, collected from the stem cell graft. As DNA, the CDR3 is TGTGCCAGCAGCCTGACAGGGGGGGGGCTCAATGAGCAGTTCTTC. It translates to CASSLTGGGLNEQFF.